The rows below give T cell receptor beta chains drawn from one sample of a study of blood T cell repertoires in COVID-19. The assay was immunoSEQ multiplex PCR, and TCRdb's table has in-frame clones only and misses some. The sample has some 270,000 clones, 84% seen once. Sequencing was done on a sample of peripheral blood. The source is a person aged 70 to 85 with COVID-19, enrolled during active disease. The CDR3 runs from the conserved cysteine through the conserved F or W. Each record gives: D gene, V gene, clone size, J gene, CDR3 DNA, CDR3 protein. D genes are given only for firm matches. The size entry is marked missing in some rows and otherwise reads once, few, many or a size class.

d_gene: .; v_gene: TRBV7-2; abundance: .; j_gene: TRBJ1-5; CDR3nt: TGTGCCAGCAGCTTAGGGTTTGTGGGGGCTCGCAATCAGCCCCAGCATTTT; CDR3aa: CASSLGFVGARNQPQHF
d_gene: .; v_gene: TRBV19; abundance: .; j_gene: TRBJ1-6; CDR3nt: TGTGCCAGTAGTATCGGGGTTGGAATAAATTCACCCCTCCACTTT; CDR3aa: CASSIGVGINSPLHF
d_gene: .; v_gene: TRBV5-6; abundance: .; j_gene: TRBJ1-5; CDR3nt: TGTGCCAGCAGCTCCCCCAGGCCCCAGCATTTT; CDR3aa: CASSSPRPQHF
d_gene: .; v_gene: TRBV3-1/TRBV3-2; abundance: .; j_gene: TRBJ2-6; CDR3nt: TGTGCCAGCAGCCAAGATGGAACGGGGTACTCTGGGGCCAACGTCCTGACTTTC; CDR3aa: CASSQDGTGYSGANVLTF
d_gene: .; v_gene: TRBV5-6; abundance: .; j_gene: TRBJ1-5; CDR3nt: TGTGCCAGCAGCTTGCGGTTAACAGGCGGGGTGAAGGCCCAGCATTTT; CDR3aa: CASSLRLTGGVKAQHF
d_gene: .; v_gene: TRBV30; abundance: .; j_gene: TRBJ1-1; CDR3nt: TGTGCCTGGACGTCGGGGGGGAACACTGAAGCTTTCTTT; CDR3aa: CAWTSGGNTEAFF
d_gene: .; v_gene: TRBV18; abundance: .; j_gene: TRBJ1-1; CDR3nt: TGTGCCAGCTCACCTGAAATCAGCGAAACTGAAGCTTTCTTT; CDR3aa: CASSPEISETEAFF
d_gene: .; v_gene: TRBV5-4; abundance: many; j_gene: TRBJ2-7; CDR3nt: TGTGCCAGCAGCTTGGCAGGAAACCTTTACGAGCAGTACTTC; CDR3aa: CASSLAGNLYEQYF
d_gene: TRBD2; v_gene: TRBV12-3/TRBV12-4; abundance: .; j_gene: TRBJ2-5; CDR3nt: TGTGCCAGCAAGCTAGCGGGAGTGGAGACCCAGTACTTC; CDR3aa: CASKLAGVETQYF
d_gene: TRBD1; v_gene: TRBV27; abundance: .; j_gene: TRBJ1-4; CDR3nt: TGTGCCAGCAGCTTGACAGGGGTAAATGAAAAACTGTTTTTT; CDR3aa: CASSLTGVNEKLFF
d_gene: .; v_gene: TRBV19; abundance: few; j_gene: TRBJ1-3; CDR3nt: TGTGCCAGTAGTATGGGAGCAGCCAGCTCTGGAAACACCATATATTTT; CDR3aa: CASSMGAASSGNTIYF
d_gene: TRBD1; v_gene: TRBV6-5; abundance: .; j_gene: TRBJ1-2; CDR3nt: TGTGCCAGCAGTTACTCGGACAGGGGATATGGCTACACCTTC; CDR3aa: CASSYSDRGYGYTF
d_gene: TRBD1; v_gene: TRBV11-2; abundance: .; j_gene: TRBJ1-5; CDR3nt: TGTGCCAGCAGCTTAGATTCCGGACAGGGGCAGCCCCAGCATTTT; CDR3aa: CASSLDSGQGQPQHF
d_gene: TRBD1; v_gene: TRBV29-1; abundance: .; j_gene: TRBJ2-7; CDR3nt: TGCAGCGTGGCGGACAGGTTCTACGAGCAGTACTTC; CDR3aa: CSVADRFYEQYF
d_gene: TRBD2; v_gene: TRBV5-1; abundance: .; j_gene: TRBJ2-5; CDR3nt: TGCGCCAGCAGCTTTACTAGCGGACAAGAGACCCAGTACTTC; CDR3aa: CASSFTSGQETQYF
d_gene: TRBD2; v_gene: TRBV19; abundance: .; j_gene: TRBJ2-1; CDR3nt: TGTGCCAGTAGTGACGGGACTAGCGGGGTGAATGAGCAGTTCTTC; CDR3aa: CASSDGTSGVNEQFF
d_gene: TRBD1; v_gene: TRBV19; abundance: .; j_gene: TRBJ1-2; CDR3nt: TGTGCCAGTAGTATAGCCGTCCGGGACAGCTATGGCTACACCTTC; CDR3aa: CASSIAVRDSYGYTF
d_gene: TRBD1; v_gene: TRBV19; abundance: .; j_gene: TRBJ1-5; CDR3nt: TGTGCCAGTAGTATAGCCCAAGGGGGACAGGGGATTTCGCCCCAGCATTTT; CDR3aa: CASSIAQGGQGISPQHF
d_gene: TRBD2; v_gene: TRBV2; abundance: .; j_gene: TRBJ2-7; CDR3nt: TGTGCCAGCAGTGGGAGAGCGGGGGGTTCCTACGAGCAGTACTTC; CDR3aa: CASSGRAGGSYEQYF
d_gene: TRBD1; v_gene: TRBV7-2; abundance: .; j_gene: TRBJ1-2; CDR3nt: TGTGCCAGCAGCCGGGACAGTAAATATGGCTACACCTTC; CDR3aa: CASSRDSKYGYTF
d_gene: .; v_gene: TRBV20-1; abundance: .; j_gene: TRBJ1-2; CDR3nt: TGCAGTCCTACATTCCCCTATGGCTACACCTTC; CDR3aa: CSPTFPYGYTF
d_gene: .; v_gene: TRBV18; abundance: .; j_gene: TRBJ1-1; CDR3nt: TGTGCCAGCTCACCTACGACAGCATCGAACACTGAAGCTTTCTTT; CDR3aa: CASSPTTASNTEAFF
d_gene: TRBD1; v_gene: TRBV18; abundance: .; j_gene: TRBJ2-3; CDR3nt: TGTGCCAGCTCACCAGAGACAGGGATTAGCACAGATACGCAGTATTTT; CDR3aa: CASSPETGISTDTQYF
d_gene: .; v_gene: TRBV28; abundance: .; j_gene: TRBJ1-5; CDR3nt: TGTGCCACCCTGCCGGGCGGGCCAAATCAGCCCCAGCATTTT; CDR3aa: CATLPGGPNQPQHF
d_gene: .; v_gene: TRBV11-2; abundance: .; j_gene: TRBJ2-1; CDR3nt: TGTGCCAGCAGCTTAGACCCGTCCCTAGCCGGGGAGTTCTTC; CDR3aa: CASSLDPSLAGEFF
d_gene: TRBD2; v_gene: TRBV4-1; abundance: .; j_gene: TRBJ2-5; CDR3nt: TGCGCCAGCAGCCCGAGCATAGCGGGAGGGGGGGAGACCCAGTACTTC; CDR3aa: CASSPSIAGGGETQYF
d_gene: TRBD1; v_gene: TRBV7-2; abundance: .; j_gene: TRBJ2-3; CDR3nt: TGTGCCAGCAGCTCACAGGGGGCCCTTCCAGATACGCAGTATTTT; CDR3aa: CASSSQGALPDTQYF
d_gene: .; v_gene: TRBV3-1/TRBV3-2; abundance: .; j_gene: TRBJ2-5; CDR3nt: TGTGCCAGCAGCCCGCGGACAGACAGGGAGACCCAGTACTTC; CDR3aa: CASSPRTDRETQYF
d_gene: .; v_gene: TRBV19; abundance: .; j_gene: TRBJ1-5; CDR3nt: TGTGCCAGTAGTTTCAGCAGGGATCAGCCCCAGCATTTT; CDR3aa: CASSFSRDQPQHF
d_gene: TRBD1; v_gene: TRBV7-9; abundance: .; j_gene: TRBJ1-1; CDR3nt: TGTGCCAGCAGTACTTTAGGGGGCCCGAACACTGAAGCTTTCTTT; CDR3aa: CASSTLGGPNTEAFF
d_gene: .; v_gene: TRBV19; abundance: .; j_gene: TRBJ1-2; CDR3nt: TGTGCCAGCACTCCGACGGGGTTTTCGGAGGGCTACACCTTC; CDR3aa: CASTPTGFSEGYTF
d_gene: .; v_gene: TRBV18; abundance: .; j_gene: TRBJ2-2; CDR3nt: TGTGCCAGCTCACCGACAGGATACACCGGGGAGCTGTTTTTT; CDR3aa: CASSPTGYTGELFF
d_gene: TRBD1; v_gene: TRBV7-8; abundance: .; j_gene: TRBJ1-1; CDR3nt: TGTGCCAGCAGCTGGGGGGGAAAAGGACAGGGTTCCCTGCACTCTGAAGCTTTCTTT; CDR3aa: CASSWGGKGQGSLHSEAFF
d_gene: .; v_gene: TRBV28; abundance: .; j_gene: TRBJ2-7; CDR3nt: TGTGCCAGCCCTCCGTCCGGCAGGGGTTTCTACGAGCAGTACTTC; CDR3aa: CASPPSGRGFYEQYF
d_gene: .; v_gene: TRBV7-2; abundance: .; j_gene: TRBJ1-4; CDR3nt: TGTGCCAGCAGCCCACAGGTGACCTATAATGAAAAACTGTTTTTT; CDR3aa: CASSPQVTYNEKLFF
d_gene: .; v_gene: TRBV3-1/TRBV3-2; abundance: .; j_gene: TRBJ1-6; CDR3nt: TGTGCCAGCAGCCCCCTGGCCGCACCCCTCCACTTT; CDR3aa: CASSPLAAPLHF
d_gene: .; v_gene: TRBV6-2/TRBV6-3; abundance: .; j_gene: TRBJ2-2; CDR3nt: TGTGCCAGCAGTCCCGTCCTTGCCGGGGAGCTGTTTTTT; CDR3aa: CASSPVLAGELFF
d_gene: TRBD1; v_gene: TRBV28; abundance: .; j_gene: TRBJ1-2; CDR3nt: TGTGCCAGCAGTTTAACAGGGGACCATGGCTACACCTTC; CDR3aa: CASSLTGDHGYTF
d_gene: TRBD2; v_gene: TRBV5-1; abundance: once; j_gene: TRBJ2-1; CDR3nt: TGCGCCAGCAGCTGGACCACCCCGGGGACTAGCGGGAGCTTTGAGCAGTTCTTC; CDR3aa: CASSWTTPGTSGSFEQFF
d_gene: .; v_gene: TRBV7-2; abundance: once; j_gene: TRBJ1-4; CDR3nt: TGTGCCAGCAGCTATACAGCCGGAACTAATGAAAAACTGTTTTTT; CDR3aa: CASSYTAGTNEKLFF
d_gene: TRBD1; v_gene: TRBV5-1; abundance: .; j_gene: TRBJ2-7; CDR3nt: TGCGCCAGCAGCTCCTCCGGGACAGGGGGCTACGAGCAGTACTTC; CDR3aa: CASSSSGTGGYEQYF
d_gene: .; v_gene: TRBV6-5; abundance: few; j_gene: TRBJ1-6; CDR3nt: TGTGCCAGCAAATCAACAGGGTCGAATTCACCCCTCCACTTT; CDR3aa: CASKSTGSNSPLHF
d_gene: TRBD1; v_gene: TRBV29-1; abundance: .; j_gene: TRBJ1-4; CDR3nt: TGCAGCGTTCTGGGAGTCCAGGGGGGTAATGAAAAACTGTTTTTT; CDR3aa: CSVLGVQGGNEKLFF
d_gene: TRBD2; v_gene: TRBV28; abundance: .; j_gene: TRBJ2-1; CDR3nt: TGTGCCAGCAGCCGGCCAGGAGGCCGGGGGGTGGTCAATGAGCAGTTCTTC; CDR3aa: CASSRPGGRGVVNEQFF
d_gene: TRBD1; v_gene: TRBV3-1/TRBV3-2; abundance: .; j_gene: TRBJ1-2; CDR3nt: TGTGCCAGCAGCCCCCCGACAGGGGGAGGGGTTGGCTACACCTTC; CDR3aa: CASSPPTGGGVGYTF
d_gene: .; v_gene: TRBV9; abundance: once; j_gene: TRBJ1-1; CDR3nt: TGTGCCAGCAGCCCCACAGGGTACACTGAAGCTTTCTTT; CDR3aa: CASSPTGYTEAFF
d_gene: .; v_gene: TRBV28; abundance: .; j_gene: TRBJ1-1; CDR3nt: TGTGCCAGCAGTCCCGGGGGAAATTTGAACACTGAAGCTTTCTTT; CDR3aa: CASSPGGNLNTEAFF
d_gene: TRBD1; v_gene: TRBV5-1; abundance: .; j_gene: TRBJ1-2; CDR3nt: TGCGCCAGCAGCTTGGGCTTACGGGACAGGAGCTATGGCTACACCTTC; CDR3aa: CASSLGLRDRSYGYTF
d_gene: .; v_gene: TRBV7-9; abundance: .; j_gene: TRBJ1-2; CDR3nt: TGTGCCAGCAGCTTAGCCGCTGGGGCTGGCTACACCTTC; CDR3aa: CASSLAAGAGYTF
d_gene: .; v_gene: TRBV15; abundance: .; j_gene: TRBJ2-3; CDR3nt: TGTGCCACCAGCAGAGTTTCTAGTTATACGCAGTATTTT; CDR3aa: CATSRVSSYTQYF
d_gene: .; v_gene: TRBV5-5; abundance: .; j_gene: TRBJ1-1; CDR3nt: TGTGCCAGCAGCAAAGGCGGTTCCAGCACTGAAGCTTTCTTT; CDR3aa: CASSKGGSSTEAFF
d_gene: .; v_gene: TRBV7-2; abundance: .; j_gene: TRBJ2-2; CDR3nt: TGTGCCAGCAGTCGACTAAACACCGGGGAGCTGTTTTTT; CDR3aa: CASSRLNTGELFF
d_gene: TRBD1; v_gene: TRBV6-5; abundance: once; j_gene: TRBJ1-6; CDR3nt: TGTGCCAGCAGTTACATTGGGACAGGGAGTAATTCACCCCTCCACTTT; CDR3aa: CASSYIGTGSNSPLHF
d_gene: .; v_gene: TRBV12-3/TRBV12-4; abundance: .; j_gene: TRBJ2-2; CDR3nt: TGTGCCAGCAGTTTCTATTACACCGGGGAGCTGTTTTTT; CDR3aa: CASSFYYTGELFF
d_gene: .; v_gene: TRBV6-5; abundance: .; j_gene: TRBJ1-2; CDR3nt: TGTGCCAGCAGTTACTCCAGTGCGGGGAACCCCTATGGCTACACCTTC; CDR3aa: CASSYSSAGNPYGYTF
d_gene: TRBD1; v_gene: TRBV6-5; abundance: .; j_gene: TRBJ1-6; CDR3nt: TGTGCCAGCAGTCCGGGACAGGGAAATTCACCCCTCCACTTT; CDR3aa: CASSPGQGNSPLHF
d_gene: .; v_gene: TRBV9; abundance: .; j_gene: TRBJ2-7; CDR3nt: TGTGCCAGCAGCGTAGGGGGGGGCAACTACGAGCAGTACTTC; CDR3aa: CASSVGGGNYEQYF
d_gene: .; v_gene: TRBV10-3; abundance: .; j_gene: TRBJ1-6; CDR3nt: TGTGCCATACAGGGAGATTATCAGTCACCCCTCCACTTT; CDR3aa: CAIQGDYQSPLHF
d_gene: TRBD1; v_gene: TRBV19; abundance: .; j_gene: TRBJ1-3; CDR3nt: TGTGCCAGTAGCTTGACAGGGGAGGTTGGAAACACCATATATTTT; CDR3aa: CASSLTGEVGNTIYF